Listed below are T cell receptor beta chains from one sample, sequenced in a study of CD8 T cells in ankylosing spondylitis. TCRdb recomputed calls from the 5' RACE reads with MiXCR, one row per CDR3 protein. Found here are about 250,000 distinct CDR3 sequences, 15% to 20% of them singletons; the top ten hold under 40%. Sequencing was done on a sample of blood, either unsorted or a sorted T cell fraction (not recorded which). The receptors come from a male donor with ankylosing spondylitis or in good health (not recorded which). CDR3s include the opening cysteine and the closing phenylalanine or tryptophan. The D gene is left open where the match is weak. The size entry is marked missing in some rows and otherwise reads once, few, many or a size class.

>TRBJ2-1|TRBD2|.|TRBV4-3
CASSQERPAGGLGNEQFF
TGCGCCAGCAGCCAAGAACGGCCAGCGGGAGGGCTAGGGAATGAGCAGTTCTTC
>TRBJ2-1|.|few|TRBV7-2
CASRLPPPIGNEQFF
TGTGCCAGCAGGCTCCCGCCCCCCATTGGGAATGAGCAGTTCTTC
>TRBJ2-7|.|.|TRBV7-9
CASSTGGGLASHEQYF
TGTGCCAGCAGCACCGGAGGAGGCCTAGCGTCCCACGAGCAGTACTTC
>TRBJ2-5|TRBD2|.|TRBV12-3/TRBV12-4
CASSLGPGGHETQYF
TGTGCCAGCAGTTTAGGTCCGGGAGGTCACGAGACCCAGTACTTC
>TRBJ2-2|.|.|TRBV6-1
CASAGAGVWTGELFF
TGTGCCAGCGCGGGGGCGGGGGTCTGGACCGGGGAGCTGTTTTTT
>TRBJ2-7|.|many|TRBV5-1
CASSLALTGTGYEQYF
TGCGCCAGCAGCTTGGCCTTGACAGGGACTGGCTACGAGCAGTACTTC
>TRBJ2-1|.|few|TRBV27
CASSSAGPISYNEQFF
TGTGCCAGCAGTTCTGCGGGGCCCATCTCCTACAATGAGCAGTTCTTC
>TRBJ2-1|.|many|TRBV3-1
CASSPYTSQDAGEQFF
TGTGCCAGCAGCCCATACACTAGCCAGGACGCAGGGGAGCAGTTCTTC
>TRBJ2-3|.|.|TRBV27
CASSLSWGLDTQYF
TGTGCCAGCAGTTTATCATGGGGCTTAGATACGCAGTATTTT
>TRBJ2-2|.|.|TRBV2
CASSELPGELFF
TGTGCCAGCAGTGAACTTCCCGGGGAGCTGTTTTTT
>TRBJ2-4|TRBD2|.|TRBV29-1
CSVESQLAGGLAKNIQYF
TGCAGCGTTGAGAGTCAACTAGCGGGAGGGTTAGCCAAAAACATTCAGTACTTC
>TRBJ2-5|.|once|TRBV7-6
CASSLGQQQAQYF
TGTGCCAGCAGCTTAGGTCAGCAACAGGCCCAGTACTTC
>TRBJ2-3|TRBD2|.|TRBV10-2
CASSESGLAGVIDTQYF
TGCGCCAGCAGTGAGTCCGGACTAGCGGGAGTTATTGATACGCAGTATTTT
>TRBJ2-3|TRBD1|few|TRBV12-3/TRBV12-4
CASSYPGGSADTQYF
TGTGCCAGCAGTTACCCAGGGGGTTCGGCAGATACGCAGTATTTT
>TRBJ2-6|.|.|TRBV29-1
CSVSTGSGANVLTF
TGCAGCGTTTCGACAGGCTCTGGGGCCAACGTCCTGACTTTC
>TRBJ1-2|.|.|TRBV3-1
CASSPGGPNYGYTF
TGTGCCAGCAGCCCCGGGGGGCCAAACTATGGCTACACCTTC
>TRBJ2-4|TRBD2|.|TRBV27
CASGTSGKNIQYF
TGTGCTTCCGGGACTAGCGGAAAAAACATTCAGTACTTC
>TRBJ2-3|TRBD2|many|TRBV7-9
CATKTPGLADDTQYF
TGTGCCACCAAGACCCCGGGACTAGCGGATGATACGCAGTATTTT
>TRBJ1-3|.|many|TRBV2
CASTSYGGNTIYF
TGTGCCAGCACATCATACGGCGGAAACACCATATATTTT
>TRBJ1-6|.|.|TRBV4-3
CASSQDTGFYNSPLHF
TGCGCCAGCAGCCAAGATACAGGGTTCTATAATTCACCCCTCCACTTT
>TRBJ1-3|.|few|TRBV6-1
CASSPILLSSGNTIYF
TGTGCCAGCAGCCCAATCCTTCTCAGCTCTGGAAACACCATATATTTT
>TRBJ1-5|.|many|TRBV12-3/TRBV12-4
CASSPTSQGYSNQPQHF
TGTGCCAGCAGTCCCACAAGTCAGGGGTATAGCAATCAGCCCCAGCATTTT
>TRBJ2-1|TRBD2|.|TRBV7-7
CASSSGTSGRAEQFF
TGTGCTAGCAGCTCCGGGACTAGCGGGAGGGCTGAGCAGTTCTTC
>TRBJ2-2|.|few|TRBV5-1
CASSFHRDAGTGELFF
TGCGCCAGCAGCTTCCACCGGGACGCCGGCACCGGGGAGCTGTTTTTT